This paragraph covers one T cell receptor beta chain sequence. What it binds is unknown. The data belong to a study of shared clonotypes between healthy human individuals. As handled by the study authors: With immunoSEQ giving junction-only sequences and no quality scores, filtering differed. Sequencing used immunoSEQ multiplex PCR; TCRdb keeps in-frame clones, though not all of them. V and J calls and clone size are as listed in that table; D and trimming were resolved from the DNA. The table includes about 600,000 clones, roughly 95% detected once. The V end lost 4 bases, the J end lost 8 bases, and 9 bases lay between the germline ends. This CDR3 is built from 12 residues. Germline assignment: CDR1 MGHRA and CDR2 YSYEKL. The naive CD8 population came from CD45RO-negative cells selected for CCR7, without terminally differentiated effector memory CD45RA+ cells. Study-wide findings and caveats: Clonotypes that were shared across a handful of donors made up about 5.1% of naive CD4 clonotypes.

The sequencing input was naive CD8+ T cells sorted from blood. This clonotype was obtained from a woman aged 25-40 years in good health. The V gene is TRBV4-1, the J gene TRBJ2-1; maybe TRBD1 (6 bases). The CDR3 sequence: CASSPQGYEQFF. The DNA of the CDR3 is TGCGCCAGCAGCCCTCAGGGGTATGAGCAGTTCTTC.